This TCR beta chain is from a study of blood T cell repertoires in COVID-19. V lost 2 bases and J 1 base, leaving 9 bases between the germline ends. The length of the CDR3 is 15 residues. Per germline, CDR1 MDHEN and CDR2 SYDVKM. Per the original data handling: Scientists estimated how many nucleated cells there were by amplifying reference gene primers. TCRdb's table, derived via immunoSEQ multiplex PCR, lists solely in-frame clones and lacks some. V, J and clone size reflect that table, while D and trimming were determined from the DNA. Of about 270,000 clones in the sample, roughly 87% are singletons; the top ten hold about 1%. There are a few counts of this clone.

The receptor was isolated from a woman aged 30 to 39 who had recovered from COVID-19. The chain is built from TRBV28 and TRBJ1-5; unclear D gene. Sequencing was done on a sample of PBMCs or T cells enriched from blood (not recorded which). The CDR3 DNA reads as TGTGCCAGCAGTTTACGAGGGAGGAGCAATCAGCCCCAGCATTTT. Its protein is CASSLRGRSNQPQHF. Together with reference TRBV28 and TRBJ1-5, the CDR3 gives the full variable domain: DVKVTQSSRYLVKRTGEKVFLECVQDMDHENMFWYRQDPGLGLRLIYFSYDVKMKEKGDIPEGYSVSREKKERFSLILESASTNQTSMYLCASSLRGRSNQPQHFGDGTRLSIL.